This T cell receptor beta chain appears in the sequencing data of a study of T cells in Graves' hyperthyroidism and ophthalmopathy. Points from the study as a whole: Blood samples included most of the expanded thyroid clonotypes exceeding 0.001. The model anticipated ophthalmopathy a median approximately six months pre-onset.

RNA transcripts provided the source from which TCR beta CDR3 regions were amplified. An initial round of RT-PCR targeting the TCR CDR3 relied on the HTBI primer set. TCRdb passed the multiplex PCR reads through MiXCR, listing each CDR3 protein once. The data show around 690,000 distinct CDR3 sequences, 20% seen once. As to this clonotype: The target antigen is unknown.

Uncontrolled infection, other autoimmune disease, pregnancy or lactation disqualified patients from enrolment. The germline V gene has CDR1 SEHNR and CDR2 FQNEAQ (reference sequence). The junction had 3 bases not matched to a gene; V was cut back by 7 bases and J by 1 base. This CDR3 region has 16 residues. The sequence came from a man aged 25-45 years with Graves' ophthalmopathy. The chain has TRBV7-9 and TRBJ2-5; 16 bases line up with TRBD2. Specimen: blood. The CDR3 here is CASMGLAGGSQETQYF. The DNA for the CDR3 is TGTGCCAGCATGGGACTAGCGGGAGGGTCCCAAGAGACCCAGTACTTC.